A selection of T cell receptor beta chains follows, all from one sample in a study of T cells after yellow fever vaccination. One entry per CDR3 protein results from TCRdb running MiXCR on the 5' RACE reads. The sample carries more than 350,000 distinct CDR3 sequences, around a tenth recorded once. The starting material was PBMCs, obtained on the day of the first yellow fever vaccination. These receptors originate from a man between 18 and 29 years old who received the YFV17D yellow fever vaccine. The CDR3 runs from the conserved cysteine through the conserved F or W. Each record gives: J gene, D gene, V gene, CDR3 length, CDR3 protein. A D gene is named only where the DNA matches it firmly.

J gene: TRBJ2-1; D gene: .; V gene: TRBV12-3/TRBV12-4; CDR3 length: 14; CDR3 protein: CASRGDPGIGEQFF
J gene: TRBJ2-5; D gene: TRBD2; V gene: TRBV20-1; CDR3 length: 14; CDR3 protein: CSAIGLAGVETQYF
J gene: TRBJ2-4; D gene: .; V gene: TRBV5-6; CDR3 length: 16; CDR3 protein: CASSPNPYLAKNIQNF
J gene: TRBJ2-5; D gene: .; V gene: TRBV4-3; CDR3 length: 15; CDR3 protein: CASSQGIGYQETQYF
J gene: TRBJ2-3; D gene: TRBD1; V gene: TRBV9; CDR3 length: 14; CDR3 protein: CASSSDRVTDTQYF
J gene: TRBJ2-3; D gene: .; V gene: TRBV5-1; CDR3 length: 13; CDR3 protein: CASSGRITDTQYF
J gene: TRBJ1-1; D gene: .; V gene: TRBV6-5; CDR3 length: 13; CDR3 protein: CASSYVGIRGAFF
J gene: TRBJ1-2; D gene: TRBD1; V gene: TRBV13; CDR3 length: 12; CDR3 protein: CASSSTGDGYTF
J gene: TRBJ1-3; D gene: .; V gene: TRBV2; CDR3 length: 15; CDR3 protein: CAGTGSRSSGNTIYF
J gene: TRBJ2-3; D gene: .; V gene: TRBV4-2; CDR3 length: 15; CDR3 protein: CASSPLRGAGDTQYF